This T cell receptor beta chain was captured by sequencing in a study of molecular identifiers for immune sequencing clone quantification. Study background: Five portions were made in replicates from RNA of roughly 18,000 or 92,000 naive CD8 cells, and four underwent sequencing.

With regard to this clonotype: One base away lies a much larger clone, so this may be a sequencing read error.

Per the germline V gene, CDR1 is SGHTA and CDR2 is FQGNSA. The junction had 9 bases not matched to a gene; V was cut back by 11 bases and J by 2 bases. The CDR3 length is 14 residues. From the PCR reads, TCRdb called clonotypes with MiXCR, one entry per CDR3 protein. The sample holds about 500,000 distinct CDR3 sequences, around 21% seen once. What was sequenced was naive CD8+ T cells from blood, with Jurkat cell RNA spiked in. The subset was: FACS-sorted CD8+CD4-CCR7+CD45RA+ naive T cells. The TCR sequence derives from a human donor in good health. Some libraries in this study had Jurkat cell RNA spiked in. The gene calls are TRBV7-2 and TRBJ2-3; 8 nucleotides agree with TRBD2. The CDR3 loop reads CACTSSGFTDTQYF. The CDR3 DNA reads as TGTGCCTGCACTTCTAGCGGGTTCACAGATACGCAGTATTTT.